These 23 T cell receptor beta chains came from one sample sequenced in a study of T cell repertoires in cytomegalovirus infection. TCRdb re-called the reads with MiXCR, one entry per CDR3 protein. The sample contains a few hundred thousand distinct CDR3 sequences, 9% to 9.5% of which appear only once. Sequenced input: PBMCs. All receptors come from a human donor in good health (CMV status not recorded). Some clones in this sample may be carry-over from other donors' samples.

J is TRBJ1-2 and V is TRBV7-9, with D perhaps TRBD1 (6 bases). CDR3 size: 12 residues. V shed 8 bases and J shed 8 bases, with 15 bases lying between them. Germline CDR1 SEHNR, CDR2 FQNEAQ (reference sequence). This CDR3 is CASRSGAGGYTF. CDR3 sequence (DNA): TGTGCCAGCCGTTCGGGGGCGGGCGGCTACACCTTC.

This clonotype has a count of ten or more. The CDR3 DNA reads as TGTGCCAGCAGCTCTGCGGTGGTAGCGGGAACCGAGCAGTACTTC. Protein: CASSSAVVAGTEQYF. V is TRBV11-2 and J is TRBJ2-7; TRBD2 matches at 8 bases. Germline V gene sequence: CDR1 SGHAT, CDR2 FQNNGV. This CDR3 is 15 amino acids long. The ends lost 4 bases at V and 6 bases at J; junction bases unmatched: 11.

This clonotype was seen repeatedly, ten times or more. The genes are TRBV7-2 and TRBJ2-4, with 7 bases that match TRBD1. Germline-derived CDR1 and CDR2 are SGHTA and FQGNSA. V lost 5 bases to trimming and J lost 1 base; unmatched junction nucleotides: 11. The CDR3 extends over 17 amino acids. The CDR3 loop is CASSPAVGTVAKNIQYF. The CDR3 DNA sequence: TGTGCCAGCAGCCCAGCAGTTGGGACAGTTGCCAAAAACATTCAGTACTTC.

The CDR3 nucleotides read TGTGCCTGGAGTGGGCGGACTGAAGCTTTCTTT. Amino acids: CAWSGRTEAFF. This chain links TRBV30 with TRBJ1-1; D gene uncertain. The ends were cut back, 1 base at V and 5 bases at J, with 5 bases in the middle. CDR1 GTSNPN and CDR2 SVGIG come from the germline V gene (reference sequence). This CDR3 is built from 11 residues. Supplemented by reference TRBV30 and TRBJ1-1, the full variable domain reads SQTIHQWPATLVQPVGSPLSLECTVEGTSNPNLYWYRQAAGRGLQLLFYSVGIGQISSEVPQNLSASRPQDRQFILSSKKLLLSDSGFYLCAWSGRTEAFFGQGTRLTVV.

The chain is built from TRBV7-2 and TRBJ2-7; the D gene is possibly TRBD2 (6 bases). V lost 3 bases to trimming and J lost 3 bases, with 12 bases between them. The germline CDR1 and CDR2 sequences are SGHTA and FQGNSA. CDR3 length equals 14 residues. The CDR3 DNA is TGTGCCAGCAGCTTTACTAGCCCGAGCTACGAGCAGTACTTC. Residues: CASSFTSPSYEQYF.

This clonotype was observed a few times. The rearrangement links TRBV12-3 or TRBV12-4 to TRBJ2-7, with D possibly being TRBD2 (6 bases). The CDR3 totals 13 residues. The V end lost 6 bases, the J end lost 3 bases, and 12 bases lay between the germline ends. Here the CDR3 DNA reads TGTGCCAGCAGCGGAGGAGGGGTCTACGAGCAGTACTTC. It encodes CASSGGGVYEQYF.

This clonotype occurred a few times. The V and J genes are TRBV4-1 and TRBJ1-2; no definite D call. V was cut by 3 bases and J by 5 bases, with 10 bases left in between. The CDR3 contains 13 residues. Germline V lookup: CDR1 MGHRA, CDR2 YSYEKL. For the CDR3, the DNA is TGCGCCAGCAGCCAGCTAGACAAGTATGGCTACACCTTC. Translating it yields CASSQLDKYGYTF.

A few counts support this clonotype. The V gene is TRBV19, the J gene TRBJ1-4, with D hard to call. The CDR3 is 14 residues long. CDR1 LNHDA and CDR2 SQIVND come from the germline V gene (reference sequence). Trimming stripped 3 bases from V and 5 bases from J, with 10 bases between. CDR3 loop: CASSIKQSNEKLFF. The CDR3 DNA sequence: TGTGCCAGTAGTATTAAACAGAGCAATGAAAAACTGTTTTTT.

This chain uses TRBV20-1 with TRBJ2-7; a possible D gene is TRBD2 (6 bases). This CDR3 comprises 14 residues. V was trimmed by 6 bases and J by 2 bases, leaving 17 bases between them. Germline V lookup: CDR1 DFQATT, CDR2 SNEGSKA (reference sequence). The CDR3 nucleotides are TGCAGTGCCGGAGTTCCCCGGGGGACCTACGAGCAGTACTTC. This gives the protein CSAGVPRGTYEQYF.

This chain joins TRBV7-6 and TRBJ2-7; D gene uncertain. CDR3 size: 13 residues. In germline, CDR1 is SGHVS, CDR2 FNYEAQ. V dropped 5 bases and J dropped 3 bases, with 11 bases sitting between them. CDR3: CASSLRINYEQYF. CDR3 DNA: TGTGCCAGCAGCCTCAGGATTAACTACGAGCAGTACTTC.

This clonotype was detected ten times or more. The chain carries TRBV7-2 and TRBJ2-1, with 7 bases fitting TRBD2. The V segment lost 3 bases and the J segment 5 bases; nucleotides outside the gene matches: 7. The CDR3 has 15 amino acids. Germline V lookup: CDR1 SGHTA, CDR2 FQGNSA. In nucleotides, the CDR3 is TGTGCCAGCAGCTTGGGTAGCGGGTTCAACAATGAGCAGTTCTTC. Residues: CASSLGSGFNNEQFF.

V and J are TRBV9 and TRBJ2-5; D perhaps matches TRBD2 (5 bases). Between the trimmed V and J ends, which lost 6 bases and 1 base, there was a span of 13 bases. The V gene's germline CDR1 is SGDLS and CDR2 YYNGEE. This CDR3 has 14 residues. The CDR3 loop reads CASNLQSGQETQYF. The CDR3 nucleotides are TGTGCCAGCAACCTACAAAGCGGCCAAGAGACCCAGTACTTC.

The V gene is TRBV20-1, the J gene TRBJ1-3, with D unresolved. The CDR3 is made up of 12 amino acids. Trimming left V 6 bases short and J 4 bases short, with 10 bases between. Germline V gene sequence: CDR1 DFQATT, CDR2 SNEGSKA (reference sequence). In DNA, the CDR3 is TGCAGTGCAAGAAAACAGGGAAACACCATATATTTT. Translated: CSARKQGNTIYF.

In its sample, this clonotype was seen many times. CDR3 bases: TGTGCCAGCAGTGGCCAGGGGGGGCAGACCGGGGAGCTGTTTTTT. This translates into CASSGQGGQTGELFF. The chain recombines TRBV2 with TRBJ2-2, with D perhaps being TRBD1 or TRBD2 (7 bases each). V lost 4 bases and J 5 bases, leaving 14 bases between the germline ends. CDR1 and CDR2 (germline): SNHLY, FYNNEI. The CDR3 has 15 amino acids.

This clonotype has more than one count but fewer than ten. The chain couples TRBV28 to TRBJ2-1; D remains ambiguous. The CDR3 runs to 15 residues. V was pared by 6 bases and J by 5 bases, with 17 bases between. Germline CDR1 is MDHEN and CDR2 is SYDVKM. This CDR3 is CASSSTDRLNNEQFF. DNA of the CDR3: TGTGCCAGCAGCTCAACGGACCGATTAAACAATGAGCAGTTCTTC.

This clonotype was detected ten times or more. The rearrangement uses TRBV7-9 and TRBJ2-7, with 7 bases fitting TRBD1. This CDR3 has 15 amino acids. Per germline, CDR1 SEHNR and CDR2 FQNEAQ (reference sequence). J lost 0 bases, V lost 3 bases, and 5 bases had no gene match. The CDR3 loop reads CASSFRTGNSYEQYF. The DNA for the CDR3 is TGTGCCAGCAGCTTTAGGACAGGTAACTCCTACGAGCAGTACTTC.

This clonotype was seen more than once but under ten times. This chain connects TRBV27 to TRBJ1-1, with D possibly TRBD1 on 5 matching bases. The V end lost 0 bases, the J end lost 6 bases, and 14 bases lay between the germline ends. The CDR3 runs to 15 residues. Germline CDR1 is MNHEY and CDR2 is SMNVEV (reference sequence). CDR3: CASSLSWTPVAEAFF. In DNA form, the CDR3 reads TGTGCCAGCAGTTTATCGTGGACACCGGTCGCTGAAGCTTTCTTT.

V usage is TRBV4-2 and J usage is TRBJ2-4, with unresolved D. Trimming pared 1 base from V and 3 bases from J, leaving 16 bases between. Germline values: CDR1 LGHNA, CDR2 YNFKEQ. CDR3 length equals 17 residues. The CDR3: CASSQVDSGFVKNIQYF. The CDR3 nucleotides are TGTGCCAGCAGCCAAGTGGATTCCGGTTTTGTCAAAAACATTCAGTACTTC.

This clonotype was seen ten or more times. The chain couples TRBV7-3 to TRBJ2-3; 8 bases map to TRBD2. This CDR3 comprises 14 residues. Trimming took 4 bases from V and 1 from J; bases not matched to a gene: 1. Germline V gives CDR1 SGHTA, CDR2 FQGTGA. The CDR3 DNA reads as TGTGCCAGCAGCTATAGCGGGGGCACAGATACGCAGTATTTT. Amino acid sequence: CASSYSGGTDTQYF. Full variable domain (outside the CDR3, taken from reference TRBV7-3 and TRBJ2-3): GAGVSQTPSNKVTEKGKYVELRCDPISGHTALYWYRQSLGQGPEFLIYFQGTGAADDSGLPNDRFFAVRPEGSVSTLKIQRTERGDSAVYLCASSYSGGTDTQYFGPGTRLTVL.

This rearrangement joins TRBV14 to TRBJ2-1, with TRBD2 identical over 11 bases. The V segment lost 5 bases and the J segment 5 bases; nucleotides outside the gene matches: 8. The length of the CDR3 is 16 residues. Germline CDR1 SGHDN, CDR2 FVKESK. The chain's CDR3 is CASSSRWTSGHNEQFF. The CDR3 DNA reads as TGTGCCAGCAGCTCAAGATGGACTAGCGGGCACAATGAGCAGTTCTTC.

The chain has TRBV7-2 and TRBJ2-4; D may be TRBD1 (5 bases). Germline V lookup: CDR1 SGHTA, CDR2 FQGNSA. The CDR3 runs to 14 residues. Trimming removed 3 bases from V and 3 bases from J, with 9 bases in between. DNA for the CDR3: TGTGCCAGCAGCTTCGGACACCTCAAAAACATTCAGTACTTC. Translating gives CASSFGHLKNIQYF.

This clonotype was seen only a few times. CDR3 bases: TGCGCCAGCAGCCAAACTACAGGGTCGCGAGGCTACACCTTC. Its protein is CASSQTTGSRGYTF. The V call is TRBV4-1, the J call TRBJ1-2; D is perhaps TRBD1 (6 bases). This CDR3 has 14 amino acids. From germline, CDR1 is MGHRA and CDR2 YSYEKL. V gave up 2 bases and J gave up 8 bases, with 15 bases separating them.

Ten or more counts support this clonotype. V gene TRBV7-2 combines with J gene TRBJ2-5; 8 bases line up with TRBD1. The junction had 6 bases not matched to a gene; V was cut back by 3 bases and J by 3 bases. The CDR3 runs 15 residues. In germline, CDR1 is SGHTA, CDR2 FQGNSA. This CDR3 is CASSLGQGAKETQYF. DNA of the CDR3: TGTGCCAGCAGCTTGGGTCAGGGGGCGAAAGAGACCCAGTACTTC. The full variable domain, completed using reference TRBV7-2 and TRBJ2-5, is GAGVSQSPSNKVTEKGKDVELRCDPISGHTALYWYRQSLGQGLEFLIYFQGNSAPDKSGLPSDRFSAERTGGSVSTLTIQRTQQEDSAVYLCASSLGQGAKETQYFGPGTRLLVL.